Below are 32 T cell receptor beta chains sequenced from a single sample in a study of response to subunit inactivated influenza vaccine. TCRdb itself ran the RT-PCR reads through MiXCR, one entry per CDR3 protein. The table lists over 150,000 distinct CDR3 sequences, around 8.8% of them singletons, with approximately 10% in the top ten. Sequences were derived from non-naive T cells sorted from PBMCs, sampled on the day of vaccination. Receptor source: a man aged 50 to 60 who received an inactivated influenza vaccine.

This sequence joins TRBV20-1 and TRBJ2-3; D is possibly TRBD1 (5 bases). The V gene lost 6 bases and the J gene lost 6 bases, with 22 bases spanning the gap. Germline V gives CDR1 DFQATT, CDR2 SNEGSKA (reference sequence). This CDR3 is 15 amino acids long. The CDR3 sequence: CSARKDNNPTDTQYF. CDR3 coding DNA: TGCAGTGCCAGGAAGGACAACAACCCCACGGATACGCAGTATTTT.

The rearrangement links TRBV4-3 to TRBJ1-2; tentative D call: TRBD1 (5 bases). This CDR3 has 16 residues. Germline V CDR1 and CDR2: LGHNA, YSLEER. V lost 0 bases, J lost 5 bases, and 16 bases lay in between. The CDR3 DNA follows: TGCGCCAGCAGCCAAGAGCCTCACAGGCTGGAATATGGCTACACCTTC. Its protein is CASSQEPHRLEYGYTF.

This chain joins TRBV20-1 and TRBJ2-2; possibly TRBD2 for D (5 bases). The CDR3 length is 13 residues. With 2 bases removed from V and 4 bases from J, the gap between germline ends came to 8 bases. CDR1 is DFQATT and CDR2 is SNEGSKA in the germline V gene (reference sequence). DNA of the CDR3: TGCAGTGCTAGATCGGGGTTCACCGGGGAGCTGTTTTTT. The encoded protein is CSARSGFTGELFF.

This clonotype was counted only a few times. The chain combines TRBV6-2 or TRBV6-3 with TRBJ2-1, with D perhaps given as TRBD1 or TRBD2 (5 bases each). This CDR3 is built from 15 residues. CDR1 and CDR2 (germline): MNHEY, SVGEGT. V gave up 6 bases and J gave up 5 bases, with 17 bases separating them. CDR3 bases: TGTGCCAGCAGCCGGACTCGACAGCCTAACAATGAGCAGTTCTTC. Protein product: CASSRTRQPNNEQFF.

There are a few counts of this clonotype. The chain recombines TRBV11-2 with TRBJ2-4; 7 bases match TRBD1. Germline V gives CDR1 SGHAT, CDR2 FQNNGV. The CDR3 extends over 14 amino acids. The J segment lost 0 bases and the V segment lost 9 bases, leaving 5 bases of the junction unmatched. The CDR3, as DNA: TGTGCCAGTAGGGACAGTTTAGCCAAAAACATTCAGTACTTC. Protein product: CASRDSLAKNIQYF.

V and J are TRBV6-1 and TRBJ1-1, with 7 bases that match TRBD1. CDR1 MNHNS and CDR2 SASEGT come from the germline V gene. V lost 7 bases to trimming and J lost 5 bases; unmatched junction nucleotides: 10. The CDR3 contains 14 residues. The CDR3 sequence is CASTSQGVGTEAFF. The CDR3 DNA follows: TGTGCCAGCACCTCCCAGGGGGTAGGGACTGAAGCTTTCTTT.

This clonotype has a handful of counts. This rearrangement joins TRBV5-1 to TRBJ2-5; maybe TRBD1 (5 bases). The CDR3 totals 15 residues. Looked up from germline, CDR1 is SGHRS and CDR2 is YFSETQ. V was clipped by 0 bases and J by 4 bases, with 13 bases between them. The CDR3: CASSLAFVGRETQYF. The CDR3 DNA sequence: TGCGCCAGCAGCTTGGCCTTCGTGGGGCGAGAGACCCAGTACTTC.

In this sample, this clonotype turned up a few times. The chain has TRBV19 and TRBJ2-5, with a tentative D call TRBD2 (6 bases). Germline V lookup: CDR1 LNHDA, CDR2 SQIVND (reference sequence). The germline V and J ends were trimmed by 8 bases and 5 bases, with 21 bases remaining between them. CDR3 size: 15 residues. The CDR3 loop is CASSQGAGNGETQYF. The CDR3 nucleotides are TGTGCCAGTTCCCAGGGAGCGGGTAACGGTGAGACCCAGTACTTC.

The chain carries TRBV19 and TRBJ2-5; either TRBD1 or TRBD2 may supply D (5 bases each). This CDR3 is 9 amino acids long. Germline V gene data show CDR1 as LNHDA and CDR2 as SQIVND (reference sequence). The CDR3 bases are TGTGGGGGGATAGGGACCCAGTACTTC. Residues: CGGIGTQYF.

This clonotype was recorded a few times. Lacking the conserved final phenylalanine or tryptophan, this CDR3 likely reflects a read error. This rearrangement joins TRBV6-2 or TRBV6-3 to TRBJ1-1; D call uncertain. Between the trimmed V and J ends, which lost 7 bases and 0 bases, there was a span of 18 bases. The CDR3 consists of 16 residues. Germline V gene data show CDR1 as MNHEY and CDR2 as SVGEGT. CDR3 coding DNA: TGTGCCAGCAACAAAAGGCCAGAGGTGGTGAACACTGAAGCTTTCCTT. Its translation is CASNKRPEVVNTEAFL.

The rearrangement links TRBV27 to TRBJ2-1, with D possibly being TRBD2 (5 bases). The CDR3 totals 13 residues. Germline V gene lookup returns CDR1 MNHEY and CDR2 SMNVEV (reference sequence). V was clipped by 6 bases and J by 10 bases, with 16 bases between them. The CDR3: CASSSIRGREQFF. In DNA form, the CDR3 reads TGTGCCAGCAGCTCAATCAGAGGGCGGGAGCAGTTCTTC.

This clonotype has a count of ten or more. The chain couples TRBV30 to TRBJ1-4; D is ambiguous. CDR1 and CDR2 from the germline V gene are GTSNPN and SVGIG (reference sequence). The CDR3 spans 18 residues. Trimming removed 0 bases from V and 3 bases from J, with 20 bases in between. The CDR3 is CAWSVPPVYAVANEKLFF. The CDR3 DNA is TGTGCCTGGAGTGTACCCCCCGTGTATGCGGTAGCTAATGAAAAACTGTTTTTT.

This clonotype was counted only a few times. The chain couples TRBV29-1 to TRBJ2-7; D may be TRBD2 (5 bases). Germline lookup yields CDR1 SQVTM and CDR2 ANQGSEA. The CDR3 totals 11 residues. The V gene lost 6 bases and the J gene lost 4 bases, with 10 bases spanning the gap. This CDR3 reads CSVFRDYEQYF. The CDR3 bases are TGCAGCGTCTTCCGGGATTACGAGCAGTACTTC.

This clonotype occurred many times. The chain has TRBV5-1 and TRBJ2-5; TRBD2 matches at 10 bases. The germline CDR1 and CDR2 sequences are SGHRS and YFSETQ. The V segment lost 4 bases and the J segment 3 bases; nucleotides outside the gene matches: 3. The CDR3 contains 14 residues. The CDR3 reads CASSGGTSEETQYF. CDR3 DNA sequence: TGCGCCAGCAGCGGTGGGACTAGCGAAGAGACCCAGTACTTC.

The genes are TRBV15 and TRBJ2-5, with 14 positions matching TRBD2. CDR1 LNHNV and CDR2 YYDKDF come from the germline V gene (reference sequence). The CDR3 is 16 amino acids. V shed 3 bases and J 5 bases; nucleotides not matched to a gene: 5. The CDR3 sequence is CATSSWTSGGRETQYF. For the CDR3, the DNA is TGTGCCACCAGCAGCTGGACTAGCGGGGGGCGCGAGACCCAGTACTTC.

This clonotype was recorded a few times. The chain has TRBV6-5 and TRBJ2-5; D is possibly TRBD2 (6 bases). This CDR3 comprises 19 residues. Trimming took off 0 bases at V and 1 base at J, with 21 bases between the two ends. Germline assignment: CDR1 MNHEY and CDR2 SVGAGI. The CDR3 region has the DNA TGTGCCAGCAGTTACTCGAATTTCGTTTTGACTAGGGTCCAAGAGACCCAGTACTTC. Translating gives CASSYSNFVLTRVQETQYF.

This clonotype was seen repeatedly, ten times or more. This chain uses TRBV7-2 with TRBJ2-5, with a tentative D call TRBD1 (6 bases). Trimming shortened V by 5 bases and J by 2 bases, and 15 bases separated the two germline ends. CDR1 and CDR2 (germline): SGHTA, FQGNSA. The CDR3 is 15 amino acids. The CDR3 loop is CASSRHGQRQETQYF. CDR3 in DNA: TGTGCCAGCAGCCGACACGGACAGAGACAAGAGACCCAGTACTTC.

The CDR3 DNA is TGTGCCATCAGTCAGGGACAGGGGCCAGGGACCAACGTCCTGACTTTC. As protein: CAISQGQGPGTNVLTF. The V gene is TRBV10-3, the J gene TRBJ2-6; 10 nucleotides align to TRBD1. CDR3 length equals 16 residues. The germline gives CDR1 ENHRY, CDR2 SYGVKD. Losses at the gene ends were 5 bases for V and 8 bases for J; bases not matched to a gene: 9.

This chain connects TRBV19 to TRBJ2-2; D unresolved. V shed 1 base and J shed 5 bases, with 8 bases lying between them. This CDR3 region has 14 residues. Germline-derived CDR1 and CDR2 are LNHDA and SQIVND (reference sequence). The chain's CDR3 is CASSIAIGTGELFF. The CDR3 nucleotides are TGTGCCAGTAGTATAGCGATTGGAACCGGGGAGCTGTTTTTT.

V gene TRBV28 combines with J gene TRBJ1-2; no definite D call. Germline lookup yields CDR1 MDHEN and CDR2 SYDVKM. V was clipped by 4 bases and J by 5 bases, with 5 bases between them. This CDR3 spans 11 amino acids. The chain's CDR3 is CASSSDYGYTF. The CDR3 region has the DNA TGTGCCAGCAGTTCCGATTATGGCTACACCTTC.

This clonotype was counted at least ten times. The rearrangement uses TRBV4-1 and TRBJ2-7; 7 nucleotides match TRBD2. This CDR3 is built from 20 residues. J was trimmed by 1 base and V by 3 bases; bases with no gene match: 21. The V gene's germline CDR1 is MGHRA and CDR2 YSYEKL. The CDR3 DNA sequence: TGCGCCAGCAGCCATCATTTCAGGGAGGGTTCGTGGGGAACGTCCTACGAGCAGTACTTC. Protein product: CASSHHFREGSWGTSYEQYF.

This clonotype was recorded many times. As DNA, the CDR3 is TGTGCCAGCAGCTTGGGACCCGCGAACACCGGGGAGCTGTTTTTT. This codes for CASSLGPANTGELFF. The chain has TRBV5-6 and TRBJ2-2; no firm D call. The CDR3 loop spans 15 amino acids. The V end lost 0 bases, the J end lost 0 bases, and 6 bases lay between the germline ends. Germline loops: CDR1 SGHDT, CDR2 YYEEEE.

This clonotype was picked up a small number of times. V gene TRBV12-3 or TRBV12-4 combines with J gene TRBJ1-1, with 10 bases matching TRBD1. CDR3 length: 14 amino acids. Trimming at V came to 5 bases and at J to 5 bases, leaving 5 bases not matched to a gene. DNA for the CDR3: TGTGCCAGCAGTATTGGACAGGGGGGAACTGAAGCTTTCTTT. It translates to CASSIGQGGTEAFF.

The chain employs TRBV12-3 or TRBV12-4 and TRBJ2-7, with 8 positions matching TRBD1. V was pared by 5 bases and J by 4 bases, with 1 base of the junction left unmatched. The CDR3 totals 12 residues. This CDR3 is CASSRQGYEQYF. The DNA for the CDR3 is TGTGCCAGCAGTAGACAGGGGTACGAGCAGTACTTC.

This clonotype was seen repeatedly, ten times or more. The chain carries TRBV5-1 and TRBJ2-4; no reliable D call. V was clipped by 0 bases and J by 4 bases, with 5 bases between them. Germline lookup yields CDR1 SGHRS and CDR2 YFSETQ. CDR3 length: 13 residues. The CDR3 is CASSLEPKNIQYF. CDR3 DNA sequence: TGCGCCAGCAGCTTGGAACCTAAAAACATTCAGTACTTC.

V usage is TRBV6-1 and J usage is TRBJ2-6; the D gene is possibly TRBD1 (6 bases). The CDR3 is 15 amino acids. CDR1 and CDR2 from the germline V gene are MNHNS and SASEGT. The V end was cut by 6 bases, the J end by 3 bases, with 12 bases between. The CDR3 here is CASRPYRVGANVLTF. As DNA, the CDR3 is TGTGCCAGCAGACCCTACAGGGTTGGGGCCAACGTCCTGACTTTC.

The CDR3 is CASSVGPGGNTGELFF. The CDR3 nucleotides are TGTGCCAGCAGCGTAGGGCCGGGGGGGAACACCGGGGAGCTGTTTTTT. The chain has TRBV9 and TRBJ2-2; 7 positions agree with TRBD2. Per the germline V gene, CDR1 is SGDLS and CDR2 is YYNGEE. The CDR3 runs to 16 residues. J gave up 1 base and V 0 bases, and 3 bases lay outside the gene matches.

This clonotype was counted only a few times. The chain carries TRBV20-1 and TRBJ2-1; D remains unclear. This CDR3 spans 10 amino acids. The V end was cut by 3 bases, the J end by 10 bases, with 7 bases between. CDR1 is DFQATT and CDR2 is SNEGSKA in the germline V gene (reference sequence). The chain's CDR3 is CSARRREQFF. CDR3 coding DNA: TGCAGTGCTAGGCGACGGGAGCAGTTCTTC.

This clonotype has just a few counts. V gene TRBV12-3 or TRBV12-4 combines with J gene TRBJ2-5; D unclear. With 6 bases removed from V and 5 bases from J, the gap between germline ends came to 7 bases. This CDR3 spans 11 amino acids. CDR3 sequence (DNA): TGTGCCAGCAGACGGTGGGAGACCCAGTACTTC. Translating it yields CASRRWETQYF.

V and J are TRBV6-1 and TRBJ1-1, with 9 bases identical to TRBD1. Germline V CDR1 and CDR2: MNHNS, SASEGT. V shed 6 bases, J shed 1 base, and the junction held 12 bases outside the gene matches. This CDR3 is 17 amino acids long. The CDR3 coding sequence is TGTGCCAGCAGAATAAAAGGGACAGGGAGGGAGAACACTGAAGCTTTCTTT. This translates into CASRIKGTGRENTEAFF.

Only a few counts were recorded for this clonotype. The chain uses TRBV4-3 and TRBJ2-5; D perhaps matches TRBD1 (6 bases). The CDR3 runs to 15 residues. Trimming removed 0 bases at V and 5 bases at J, with 13 bases between. Germline values: CDR1 LGHNA, CDR2 YSLEER. The CDR3 nucleotides are TGCGCCAGCAGCCAAGATCCAGGGGCGTATGAGACCCAGTACTTC. Its protein is CASSQDPGAYETQYF.

V and J are TRBV5-1 and TRBJ2-3; a possible D gene is TRBD2 (6 bases). V was cut by 0 bases and J by 6 bases, with 11 bases left in between. Per germline, CDR1 SGHRS and CDR2 YFSETQ. The CDR3 totals 14 residues. CDR3 nucleotide sequence: TGCGCCAGCAGCTTGGAGCGGGCGTGGGATACGCAGTATTTT. Its translation is CASSLERAWDTQYF.